This T cell receptor beta chain was recorded in a study of shared clonotypes between healthy human individuals (dated by TCRdb to the early 2020s). About the full investigation: The cohort included a few men and a couple of women between 18 and 49 years of age. Blood TCR repertoires of five healthy adults were deeply sequenced to estimate repertoire size and the extent of clonotype sharing between individuals. For each donor, CD4 naive and CD4 memory were each run on three plates, CD8 naive on two plates, and CD8 memory on one plate. To increase sequencing depth and limit assay-specific biases, TCR repertoire library preparation and sequencing were carried out by different laboratories using diverse techniques. Between about 0.85 and 9.5 billion PBMCs per donor were obtained by leukapheresis. Paper-wide results and their limitations: Because the study included only a small number of donors, the genetic and exposure-history diversity represented was limited. Only blood was sampled, and tissue TCR repertoires likely differ from those in blood. Incomplete sequencing was indicated by rarefaction of sorted-subset datasets, despite the large sequencing depth. Estimated clonotype richness was generally larger for naive than for memory subsets. Pairwise subsampling indicated that sequencing depth was expected to affect the degree of clonotype sharing among donors. Clonotypes shared by all four sorted-subset donors showed higher generation probabilities than non-shared clonotypes. Approximately 5% of naive CD4, roughly 3.5% of naive CD8, about 2.1% of memory CD4, and 0.35% to 0.5% of memory CD8 clonotypes were shared across several donors.

The donors were healthy, HIV-negative adults with no recently reported acute infections or vaccinations. Every donor was a Caucasian adult living in Nashville, Tennessee, USA. CD4+ T cells were enriched by magnetic negative selection, after which naive cells were positively selected on CD45RA and the negative fraction was taken as the memory subset. After blood collection by leukapheresis, PBMCs were isolated using Ficoll-Histopaque density gradient centrifugation and then cryopreserved in the vapor phase of liquid nitrogen. Analytical flow cytometry was used to check the purity and quantity of each magnetically sorted T cell population. Each sorted fraction had its genomic DNA isolated and then quantified by UV absorbance on a Nanodrop 2000c. Using the deep immunoSEQ assay, TCR CDR3 regions were amplified from genomic DNA by multiplex PCR. Extracted genomic DNA from each cell subset was spread evenly across all wells of several immunoSEQ 96-well plates, with each plate serving as a replicate. For sorted subsets, each replicate PCR was loaded with 200 ng genomic DNA, equivalent to some 31,000 T cell genomes. The purified libraries were quantified using a Qubit 3.0 fluorometer, sized with a Bioanalyzer 2100, and then quantified again using the KAPA Library Quantification kit. A separate single-read 150-cycle Illumina NextSeq 550 flow cell was used to sequence each immunoSEQ 96-well plate. Per the authors' processing: Because only junctional sequences without quality scores were contained in the immunoSEQ output, filtering matching that applied to full-length reads could not be performed. To assign V/J genes and CDR3, sequences were annotated using PyIR, a Python wrapper for IgBLAST v1.9, with IMGT germline references. Any read was removed if the V/J assignment was weak (E-value above 1e-6), the CDR3 was missing, or the read contained stop codons, out-of-frame junctions, or ambiguous translated residues. A V3J clonotype was defined by an identical inferred V gene, J gene, and CDR3 amino acid sequence. Percentage overlap between repertoires was computed as shared unique clonotypes divided by the size of the smaller repertoire. Richness of each repertoire was evaluated using RTK rarefaction, the Chao1 estimator, and Recon v2.1 estimates of unobserved clonotypes. Generation probabilities for all TCRbeta clonotypes obtained by the gDNA method from a handful of donors were computed using OLGA. TCRdb took this table from immuneACCESS and kept in-frame rearrangements with V and J called. Such tables lack part of the clones; where checked against another copy, unresolved V genes explain under half of the gap, and the rest is unexplained. V, J and clone size were drawn from that table, and D and trimming were deduced from the DNA. In this sample the table shows around 1.6 million clones, 95% to 99% of which occur a single time. Clones ranked in the top ten supply about 0.42% of the sample.

CDR1 and CDR2, per the germline V gene, are SNHLY and FYNNEI. Taken from cysteine to phenylalanine, the CDR3 has 15 residues. Only the CDR3 DNA is retained, 45 bases long and in frame from the first base. V is clipped by 7 bases and J by 5 bases, and the sequence between their germline boundaries is 20 bases long. This clone has just one count. Its cognate antigen has yet to be identified. The input lacks base qualities; no much larger clone sits a single base away. The source of this sequence is a young man in good health. The sequence is built from TRBV2 and TRBJ2-5; the D element could tentatively be TRBD1 or TRBD2, as 5 bases agree for each. Sequencing used naive CD4+ T cells sorted from blood. The sample's cell subset or site label, in plain terms: CD45RA+ positively selected. The DNA is TGTGCCAGCAAGGTAGAGAGCGCCAGGGAGGAGACCCAGTACTTC. It specifies CASKVESAREETQYF.